Listed below are T cell receptor beta chains from one sample, sequenced in a study of T cell responses to AZD1222 COVID-19 vaccine. Only in-frame clones appear in the TCRdb table, and some are missing; sequencing was by immunoSEQ multiplex PCR. The sample gives some 200,000 clones, 85% to 95% of which show up once; about 1% is in the top ten. This material consisted of peripheral blood, taken on day 0 of MenACWY control vaccination. The receptors were sampled from an adult in good health. The CDR3 runs from the conserved cysteine through the conserved F or W. Fields, in order: clone size, D gene, V gene, J gene, CDR3 DNA, CDR3 protein. The D gene is left open where the match is weak. Expanded clones are given a class, and other clones once, few, many or no size at all.

abundance: NA; d_gene: NA; v_gene: TRBV5-4; j_gene: TRBJ1-1; CDR3nt: TGTGCCAGCAGCTTGGATCGGGGGTGGACTGAAGCTTTCTTT; CDR3aa: CASSLDRGWTEAFF
abundance: NA; d_gene: NA; v_gene: TRBV20-1; j_gene: TRBJ1-3; CDR3nt: TGCAGTGCTAGTCCCCTAGTAGGAACCATATATTTT; CDR3aa: CSASPLVGTIYF
abundance: NA; d_gene: NA; v_gene: TRBV27; j_gene: TRBJ2-7; CDR3nt: TGTGCCAGCAGTCCCAGGTCCCCCCCCTACGAGCAGTACTTC; CDR3aa: CASSPRSPPYEQYF
abundance: NA; d_gene: NA; v_gene: TRBV12-3/TRBV12-4; j_gene: TRBJ1-4; CDR3nt: TGTGCCAGCAGTTTAGGGATCAGGGAAAAACTGTTTTTT; CDR3aa: CASSLGIREKLFF
abundance: NA; d_gene: NA; v_gene: TRBV6-5; j_gene: TRBJ1-1; CDR3nt: TGTGCCAGCAGTTACTTACAGGGTAACACTGAAGCTTTCTTT; CDR3aa: CASSYLQGNTEAFF
abundance: NA; d_gene: NA; v_gene: TRBV6-5; j_gene: TRBJ1-4; CDR3nt: TGTGCCAGCAGTTACATCCCGGGACTTGGAGAAAAACTGTTTTTT; CDR3aa: CASSYIPGLGEKLFF
abundance: NA; d_gene: TRBD2; v_gene: TRBV3-1/TRBV3-2; j_gene: TRBJ2-7; CDR3nt: TGTGCCAGCAGCCAAGCAGCGGGAACCTCCTACGAGCAGTACTTC; CDR3aa: CASSQAAGTSYEQYF
abundance: NA; d_gene: TRBD1; v_gene: TRBV9; j_gene: TRBJ1-2; CDR3nt: TGTGCCAGCAGCGGACAGGGGTCCTATGGCTACACCTTC; CDR3aa: CASSGQGSYGYTF
abundance: once; d_gene: TRBD1; v_gene: TRBV28; j_gene: TRBJ1-1; CDR3nt: TGTGCCAGCAGTTTACCCGACAGGGGGCCTACTGAAGCTTTCTTT; CDR3aa: CASSLPDRGPTEAFF
abundance: NA; d_gene: TRBD1; v_gene: TRBV3-1/TRBV3-2; j_gene: TRBJ2-5; CDR3nt: TGTGCCAGCAGCCCCGGGACAGGGGGTATCGGGACCCAGTACTTC; CDR3aa: CASSPGTGGIGTQYF
abundance: NA; d_gene: NA; v_gene: TRBV28; j_gene: TRBJ2-4; CDR3nt: TGTGCCAGCAGTTTATTTGGGGGACCGGAGGGGAAAAACATTCAGTACTTC; CDR3aa: CASSLFGGPEGKNIQYF
abundance: NA; d_gene: TRBD1; v_gene: TRBV28; j_gene: TRBJ2-7; CDR3nt: TGTGCCAGCCTCCGGGACAGTCCCTACGAGCAGTACTTC; CDR3aa: CASLRDSPYEQYF
abundance: once; d_gene: TRBD1; v_gene: TRBV7-9; j_gene: TRBJ1-4; CDR3nt: TGTGCCAGCAGCTTAGTAGGGGGGGACTTTGACAGGGACGAAAAACTGTTTTTT; CDR3aa: CASSLVGGDFDRDEKLFF
abundance: NA; d_gene: NA; v_gene: TRBV6-2/TRBV6-3; j_gene: TRBJ2-3; CDR3nt: TGTGCCAGCAGCTTACGTGTAGGGACACTAGGAGATACGCAGTATTTT; CDR3aa: CASSLRVGTLGDTQYF
abundance: NA; d_gene: NA; v_gene: TRBV5-4; j_gene: TRBJ2-1; CDR3nt: TGTGCCAGCAGCAAGCCGGGGGGCAGGGATGAGCAGTTCTTC; CDR3aa: CASSKPGGRDEQFF
abundance: NA; d_gene: NA; v_gene: TRBV11-1; j_gene: TRBJ1-2; CDR3nt: TGTGCCAGCAGCTATGCGCAGTCCTATGGCTACACCTTC; CDR3aa: CASSYAQSYGYTF
abundance: NA; d_gene: TRBD1; v_gene: TRBV5-1; j_gene: TRBJ2-2; CDR3nt: TGCGCCAGCAGCACCCGGGACAGTTTGAACACCGGGGAGCTGTTTTTT; CDR3aa: CASSTRDSLNTGELFF
abundance: NA; d_gene: NA; v_gene: TRBV18; j_gene: TRBJ2-2; CDR3nt: TGTGCCAGCTCACGGTCGGGAAGCACCGGGGAGCTGTTTTTT; CDR3aa: CASSRSGSTGELFF
abundance: NA; d_gene: NA; v_gene: TRBV11-1; j_gene: TRBJ1-2; CDR3nt: TGTGCCAGCAGCTTAGGACTGGATGGCTACACCTTC; CDR3aa: CASSLGLDGYTF
abundance: NA; d_gene: NA; v_gene: TRBV7-2; j_gene: TRBJ1-3; CDR3nt: TGTGCCAGCAGTTTAGGGGCAGGCTCTGGAAACACCATATATTTT; CDR3aa: CASSLGAGSGNTIYF
abundance: NA; d_gene: NA; v_gene: TRBV19; j_gene: TRBJ1-5; CDR3nt: TGTGCCAGTACCCTAGACAGTCCCCTTAGCAATCAGCCCCAGCATTTT; CDR3aa: CASTLDSPLSNQPQHF
abundance: once; d_gene: NA; v_gene: TRBV6-5; j_gene: TRBJ2-1; CDR3nt: TGTGCCAGCAGATCCGGGACTCCGGGGCGGAATGAGCAGTTCTTC; CDR3aa: CASRSGTPGRNEQFF
abundance: NA; d_gene: TRBD1; v_gene: TRBV2; j_gene: TRBJ1-6; CDR3nt: TGTGCCAGCAGTGGGGGACAGGGGGCTTCACCCCTCCACTTT; CDR3aa: CASSGGQGASPLHF
abundance: NA; d_gene: NA; v_gene: TRBV19; j_gene: TRBJ2-4; CDR3nt: TGTGCCAGTAGTCGAGTGGACATTCAGTACTTC; CDR3aa: CASSRVDIQYF
abundance: NA; d_gene: TRBD1; v_gene: TRBV28; j_gene: TRBJ1-2; CDR3nt: TGTGCCAGCAGTCTCGGGACAGAAAACTATGGCTACACCTTC; CDR3aa: CASSLGTENYGYTF
abundance: NA; d_gene: NA; v_gene: TRBV6-2/TRBV6-3; j_gene: TRBJ2-1; CDR3nt: TGTGCCAGCAGTTACTCGACAGGCGAGCAGTTCTTC; CDR3aa: CASSYSTGEQFF
abundance: NA; d_gene: NA; v_gene: TRBV2; j_gene: TRBJ1-2; CDR3nt: TGTGCCAGCAGCCGGGACGGGGGGCTCTACACCTTC; CDR3aa: CASSRDGGLYTF
abundance: NA; d_gene: TRBD1; v_gene: TRBV19; j_gene: TRBJ2-1; CDR3nt: TGTGCCAGTAGTTCCCGACAGGGTGGGGTTTACAATGAGCAGTTCTTC; CDR3aa: CASSSRQGGVYNEQFF
abundance: NA; d_gene: TRBD2; v_gene: TRBV4-3; j_gene: TRBJ2-2; CDR3nt: TGCGCCAGCAGCCAAGTCGGCGGGGGGGCCTCCGGGGAGCTGTTTTTT; CDR3aa: CASSQVGGGASGELFF
abundance: NA; d_gene: NA; v_gene: TRBV5-1; j_gene: TRBJ2-1; CDR3nt: TGCGCCAGCAGCTCCTACAATGAGCAGTTCTTC; CDR3aa: CASSSYNEQFF